Listed below are T cell receptor beta chains from one sample, sequenced in a study of T-cell memory formation after mild COVID-19. TCRdb reprocessed the 5' RACE reads with MiXCR, giving one entry per CDR3 protein. The sample holds 540,000 or so distinct CDR3 sequences, roughly 22% seen once. Sequencing input: PBMCs or a T cell subset sorted from them (not recorded which). The receptors were gathered from an adult woman who had mild COVID-19 (a few samples of this study predate the infection). Cell type and time point are not known. The CDR3 runs from the conserved cysteine through the conserved F or W. Fields, in order: J gene, D gene, clone size, V gene, CDR3 DNA, CDR3 protein. D genes are given only for firm matches. Some rows mark clone size as missing; the rest say once, few, many or name a class of expanded clone.

J gene: TRBJ2-2; D gene: -; clone size: few; V gene: TRBV3-1; CDR3 DNA: TGTGCCAGCAGCCAAGGGACATCCGGGGAGCTGTTTTTT; CDR3 protein: CASSQGTSGELFF
J gene: TRBJ1-2; D gene: -; clone size: -; V gene: TRBV6-5; CDR3 DNA: TGTGCCAGCAGTTACAGTGGGAATGGCTACACCTTC; CDR3 protein: CASSYSGNGYTF
J gene: TRBJ2-2; D gene: TRBD1; clone size: few; V gene: TRBV12-3/TRBV12-4; CDR3 DNA: TGTGCCAGCAGCGAGACCGACAGGGCTTTCGGGGAGCTGTTTTTT; CDR3 protein: CASSETDRAFGELFF
J gene: TRBJ2-1; D gene: -; clone size: few; V gene: TRBV4-2; CDR3 DNA: TGTGCCAGCAGCCAACCCATTAGGGACAATGAGCAGTTCTTC; CDR3 protein: CASSQPIRDNEQFF
J gene: TRBJ2-1; D gene: TRBD2; clone size: -; V gene: TRBV24-1; CDR3 DNA: TGTGCCACCAGTGACCAGGAGACAACTAGCGGGATAAACAATGAGCAGTTCTTC; CDR3 protein: CATSDQETTSGINNEQFF
J gene: TRBJ2-7; D gene: TRBD2; clone size: many; V gene: TRBV4-2; CDR3 DNA: TGTGCCAGCAGCCACCCGCTAGCGGGTGCCTACGAGCAGTACTTC; CDR3 protein: CASSHPLAGAYEQYF
J gene: TRBJ1-5; D gene: -; clone size: -; V gene: TRBV19; CDR3 DNA: TGTGCCAGTAGTAGAGTAGGGAAGAGGCAGCTCCAGCATTTT; CDR3 protein: CASSRVGKRQLQHF
J gene: TRBJ2-3; D gene: -; clone size: few; V gene: TRBV18; CDR3 DNA: TGTGCCAGCTCACCAACCGCGGCAGACCGACCTAGCACAGATACGCAGTATTTT; CDR3 protein: CASSPTAADRPSTDTQYF
J gene: TRBJ1-6; D gene: TRBD1; clone size: few; V gene: TRBV6-5; CDR3 DNA: TGTGCCAGCAGTTATACCGGGACAGGTCCGATGGAGACCCTCCACTTT; CDR3 protein: CASSYTGTGPMETLHF
J gene: TRBJ2-1; D gene: -; clone size: few; V gene: TRBV24-1; CDR3 DNA: TGTGCCACGGGCGGGGTCCTGGAAAACCTCAATGAGCAGTTCTTC; CDR3 protein: CATGGVLENLNEQFF
J gene: TRBJ2-1; D gene: -; clone size: -; V gene: TRBV6-5; CDR3 DNA: TGTGCCAGCAGTTACAAGCCCCCGGGACACCTAGTTTACAATGAGCAGTTCTTC; CDR3 protein: CASSYKPPGHLVYNEQFF
J gene: TRBJ1-5; D gene: -; clone size: once; V gene: TRBV6-2/TRBV6-3; CDR3 DNA: TGTGCCAGCAGTTACCAAACGCAGCAGCCCCAGCATTTT; CDR3 protein: CASSYQTQQPQHF
J gene: TRBJ2-7; D gene: -; clone size: -; V gene: TRBV2; CDR3 DNA: TGTGCCAGCAGTGGGGACGGCGGCTACGAGCAGTACTTC; CDR3 protein: CASSGDGGYEQYF
J gene: TRBJ2-1; D gene: -; clone size: few; V gene: TRBV12-3/TRBV12-4; CDR3 DNA: TGTGCCAGCAGTTTTAGGACCTATGAGCAGTTCTTC; CDR3 protein: CASSFRTYEQFF
J gene: TRBJ1-1; D gene: TRBD1; clone size: -; V gene: TRBV12-3/TRBV12-4; CDR3 DNA: TGTGCCAGCACCAAACAGGGGGCCGAGGCTTTCTTT; CDR3 protein: CASTKQGAEAFF
J gene: TRBJ1-2; D gene: -; clone size: -; V gene: TRBV29-1; CDR3 DNA: TGCAGCGTTGATTCGAGCGGGGTTCGGGACTATGGCTACACCTTC; CDR3 protein: CSVDSSGVRDYGYTF
J gene: TRBJ1-4; D gene: -; clone size: few; V gene: TRBV6-6; CDR3 DNA: TGTGCCAGCAGTTACGCTAATGAAAAACTGTTTTTT; CDR3 protein: CASSYANEKLFF
J gene: TRBJ2-1; D gene: TRBD2; clone size: -; V gene: TRBV29-1; CDR3 DNA: TGCAGCGTTGAACTAGCGGGGAATGAGCAGTTCTTC; CDR3 protein: CSVELAGNEQFF
J gene: TRBJ1-1; D gene: -; clone size: -; V gene: TRBV29-1; CDR3 DNA: TGCAGCGTTGACCCGACAGGAGATCCAAACACTGAAGCTTTCTTT; CDR3 protein: CSVDPTGDPNTEAFF
J gene: TRBJ2-1; D gene: TRBD2; clone size: -; V gene: TRBV24-1; CDR3 DNA: TGTGCCACCAGTGATCCGGGGACTAGCGGGGGAAAATACAATGAGCAGTTCTTC; CDR3 protein: CATSDPGTSGGKYNEQFF
J gene: TRBJ2-3; D gene: TRBD2; clone size: many; V gene: TRBV20-1; CDR3 DNA: TGCAGTGCTAGCGGGGGGGATACAGATACGCAGTATTTT; CDR3 protein: CSASGGDTDTQYF
J gene: TRBJ1-6; D gene: -; clone size: few; V gene: TRBV6-6; CDR3 DNA: TGTGCCAGCAGCAGCAGGGTGACGGCACCCCTCCACTTT; CDR3 protein: CASSSRVTAPLHF
J gene: TRBJ2-1; D gene: TRBD2; clone size: many; V gene: TRBV7-9; CDR3 DNA: TGTGCCAGCAGCTCGGGGACTAGCGGGAGTTCTTGGGAGCAGTTCTTC; CDR3 protein: CASSSGTSGSSWEQFF
J gene: TRBJ2-1; D gene: -; clone size: -; V gene: TRBV12-3/TRBV12-4; CDR3 DNA: TGTGCCAGCAGTTCGCTAACGGGACTCCAGAATGAGCAGTTCTTC; CDR3 protein: CASSSLTGLQNEQFF
J gene: TRBJ2-1; D gene: -; clone size: many; V gene: TRBV19; CDR3 DNA: TGTGCCAGTAGTGTATATCAGGGGCGGGAGTTAAACAATGAGCAGTTCTTC; CDR3 protein: CASSVYQGRELNNEQFF
J gene: TRBJ1-2; D gene: TRBD1; clone size: -; V gene: TRBV19; CDR3 DNA: TGTGCCAGTAGAAGACAGGGGGCGAGCCCGGGGGGCTACACCTTC; CDR3 protein: CASRRQGASPGGYTF
J gene: TRBJ1-2; D gene: TRBD1; clone size: -; V gene: TRBV3-1; CDR3 DNA: TGTGCCAGCAGCCGGGACAGACGGATAGCCTATGGCTACACCTTC; CDR3 protein: CASSRDRRIAYGYTF
J gene: TRBJ2-2; D gene: TRBD1; clone size: -; V gene: TRBV11-3; CDR3 DNA: TGTGCCAGCAGCTCGACAGGGGTCGGCACCGGGGAGCTGTTTTTT; CDR3 protein: CASSSTGVGTGELFF
J gene: TRBJ2-1; D gene: -; clone size: few; V gene: TRBV12-5; CDR3 DNA: TGTGCTAGTGGTTGGGGACCGACCGGTGAGCAGTTCTTC; CDR3 protein: CASGWGPTGEQFF
J gene: TRBJ2-1; D gene: TRBD2; clone size: few; V gene: TRBV19; CDR3 DNA: TGTGCCAGTAGTATGACTAGCGGGAGTTCCAATGAGCAGTTCTTC; CDR3 protein: CASSMTSGSSNEQFF
J gene: TRBJ2-3; D gene: TRBD1; clone size: -; V gene: TRBV7-6; CDR3 DNA: TGTGCCAGCAGCTCGGGACAGGGAAACACAGATACGCAGTATTTT; CDR3 protein: CASSSGQGNTDTQYF
J gene: TRBJ2-5; D gene: TRBD2; clone size: -; V gene: TRBV20-1; CDR3 DNA: TGCAGTGCTAGAGATACCCTAGCGGGCTACCAAGAGACCCAGTACTTC; CDR3 protein: CSARDTLAGYQETQYF
J gene: TRBJ2-7; D gene: TRBD2; clone size: -; V gene: TRBV11-3; CDR3 DNA: TGTGCCAGCAGCTTAGCTCGGGCGGGAGTGGGCGAGCAGTACTTC; CDR3 protein: CASSLARAGVGEQYF
J gene: TRBJ2-7; D gene: -; clone size: few; V gene: TRBV5-4; CDR3 DNA: TGTGCCACCTACCGGGACTTGACCTACGAGCAGTACTTC; CDR3 protein: CATYRDLTYEQYF
J gene: TRBJ1-2; D gene: -; clone size: few; V gene: TRBV15; CDR3 DNA: TGTGCCACCAGCAGAGGAGGAGGAACGACAGCGAGTAACTATGGCTACACCTTC; CDR3 protein: CATSRGGGTTASNYGYTF
J gene: TRBJ1-1; D gene: -; clone size: few; V gene: TRBV12-3/TRBV12-4; CDR3 DNA: TGTTCGACAGGGAACACTGAAGCTTTCTTT; CDR3 protein: CSTGNTEAFF
J gene: TRBJ1-2; D gene: -; clone size: -; V gene: TRBV5-6; CDR3 DNA: TGTGCCAGCAGCCGACGCGGAAACTATGGCTACACCTTC; CDR3 protein: CASSRRGNYGYTF
J gene: TRBJ2-3; D gene: TRBD2; clone size: -; V gene: TRBV5-1; CDR3 DNA: TGCGCCAGCAGCTTGATGGCTAGCGGGAGTACAGATACGCAGTATTTT; CDR3 protein: CASSLMASGSTDTQYF
J gene: TRBJ2-1; D gene: -; clone size: many; V gene: TRBV29-1; CDR3 DNA: TGCAGCGTTTACCCAGGGGGGGACAATGAGCAGTTCTTC; CDR3 protein: CSVYPGGDNEQFF
J gene: TRBJ1-1; D gene: TRBD1; clone size: -; V gene: TRBV13; CDR3 DNA: TGTGCCAGCAGCCTGACCGGACAGGGGGACACTGAAGCTTTCTTT; CDR3 protein: CASSLTGQGDTEAFF
J gene: TRBJ2-7; D gene: TRBD1; clone size: -; V gene: TRBV9; CDR3 DNA: TGTGCCAGCAGCCGGGACAGGGAAGAGCAGTACTTC; CDR3 protein: CASSRDREEQYF
J gene: TRBJ2-7; D gene: -; clone size: few; V gene: TRBV6-5; CDR3 DNA: TGTGCCAGCAGTTACAGAGCGAGAACCTACGAGCAGTACTTC; CDR3 protein: CASSYRARTYEQYF
J gene: TRBJ1-1; D gene: -; clone size: -; V gene: TRBV5-1; CDR3 DNA: TGCGCCAGCAGCAGCGAGGGACGTTCGGCTTTCTTT; CDR3 protein: CASSSEGRSAFF
J gene: TRBJ1-2; D gene: -; clone size: few; V gene: TRBV7-9; CDR3 DNA: TGTGCCAGCAGTAGGTTCGGGGACTATGGCTACACCTTC; CDR3 protein: CASSRFGDYGYTF
J gene: TRBJ2-1; D gene: TRBD2; clone size: many; V gene: TRBV6-5; CDR3 DNA: TGTGCCAGCAGCCCAGGGACTAGCGGGATGATCTACAATGAGCAGTTCTTC; CDR3 protein: CASSPGTSGMIYNEQFF
J gene: TRBJ1-1; D gene: TRBD1; clone size: few; V gene: TRBV24-1; CDR3 DNA: TGTGCCACCAGTGAGACAGGGCGGGGGGAAGCTTTCTTT; CDR3 protein: CATSETGRGEAFF
J gene: TRBJ2-1; D gene: -; clone size: -; V gene: TRBV12-3/TRBV12-4; CDR3 DNA: TGTGCCAGCAGGCGCCAGGTTCGTAATGAGCAGTTCTTC; CDR3 protein: CASRRQVRNEQFF
J gene: TRBJ2-1; D gene: -; clone size: -; V gene: TRBV3-1; CDR3 DNA: TGTGCCAGCAGCCAAGATGGGACCGGCGACTACCCACGGCGCGACAATGAGCAGTTCTTC; CDR3 protein: CASSQDGTGDYPRRDNEQFF
J gene: TRBJ2-1; D gene: TRBD2; clone size: -; V gene: TRBV3-1; CDR3 DNA: TGTGCCAGCACCTCGGGACTAGCGGGAGGAGAGGGTAGATATGAGCAGTTCTTC; CDR3 protein: CASTSGLAGGEGRYEQFF
J gene: TRBJ2-7; D gene: -; clone size: -; V gene: TRBV25-1; CDR3 DNA: TGTGCCAGCAGTGAAGGCGGGAGAGGGGGGACCTACGAGCAGTACTTC; CDR3 protein: CASSEGGRGGTYEQYF
J gene: TRBJ2-7; D gene: TRBD1; clone size: many; V gene: TRBV29-1; CDR3 DNA: TGCAGCGTTTCACCGGGACAGGGCACCTACGAGCAGTACTTC; CDR3 protein: CSVSPGQGTYEQYF
J gene: TRBJ2-2; D gene: TRBD1; clone size: few; V gene: TRBV4-3; CDR3 DNA: TGCGCCAGCAGCCAAGGGATTGGCTTAGGACAGGGCACGAAGGGGGAGCTGTTTTTT; CDR3 protein: CASSQGIGLGQGTKGELFF
J gene: TRBJ1-1; D gene: TRBD1; clone size: -; V gene: TRBV29-1; CDR3 DNA: TGCAGCGCGGAACAGGGGGGTAACACTGAAGCTTTCTTT; CDR3 protein: CSAEQGGNTEAFF
J gene: TRBJ1-1; D gene: -; clone size: -; V gene: TRBV7-9; CDR3 DNA: TGTGCCAGCAGCTTAGGAGGGGTGGGGGACGCTTTCTTT; CDR3 protein: CASSLGGVGDAFF
J gene: TRBJ2-1; D gene: -; clone size: few; V gene: TRBV20-1; CDR3 DNA: TGCAGTGCCCCCCCGAGCAGGGCCCATGAGCAGTTCTTC; CDR3 protein: CSAPPSRAHEQFF
J gene: TRBJ2-1; D gene: TRBD2; clone size: few; V gene: TRBV6-2/TRBV6-3; CDR3 DNA: TGTGCCAGCAGTACTAGCGAAGCCAGCTCCTACAATGAGCAGTTCTTC; CDR3 protein: CASSTSEASSYNEQFF
J gene: TRBJ1-4; D gene: -; clone size: -; V gene: TRBV7-9; CDR3 DNA: TGTGCCAGCAGCTTTTGGACAGTGGGCCCAGTTAATGAAAAACTGTTTTTT; CDR3 protein: CASSFWTVGPVNEKLFF